This record concerns one TCR beta chain sequence. Its cognate antigen is unknown. The assay was immunoSEQ multiplex PCR, and TCRdb's table has in-frame clones only and misses some. The data show 100,000 to 150,000 clones, 88% seen once. These data come from a study of cytomegalovirus exposure and HLA in healthy donors. Whole-study findings and limits: Some public TCRs appeared in many individuals, while most sequences were rare. The study flagged around 160 TCR beta chains as cytomegalovirus-associated.

V dropped 0 bases and J dropped 7 bases, with 8 bases sitting between them. Germline loops: CDR1 SGHDT, CDR2 YYEEEE. The CDR3 consists of 12 residues. The study drew the donors from its approximately 110-subject validation cohort, separate from the approximately 700-subject first cohort. The chain links TRBV5-6 to TRBJ2-7; D possibly corresponds to TRBD1 (6 bases). Sequenced input: PBMCs. This TCR came from a man aged 30 to 45 in good health and CMV-seronegative. The CDR3: CASSLVGGEQYF. Written as DNA, the CDR3 is TGTGCCAGCAGCTTGGTAGGGGGAGAGCAGTACTTC.